The rows below give T cell receptor beta chains drawn from one sample of a study of blood T cell repertoires in COVID-19. Assay used: immunoSEQ multiplex PCR; TCRdb lists only in-frame clones, some missing. The sample lists approximately 150,000 clones, roughly 90% seen once, with 3.5% to 4.5% in the top ten. The specimen was peripheral blood. The receptors stem from a woman in her seventies with acute or convalescent COVID-19. Each CDR3 is given with its conserved first and last residue. The order of the fields is clone size, D gene, V gene, J gene, CDR3 protein, CDR3 DNA. The D gene is left open where the match is weak. The size field is filled for only some rows; it gives once, few, many or a size class.

-	-	TRBV29-1	TRBJ2-7	CSVDTGSYEQYF	TGCAGCGTTGATACAGGGTCCTACGAGCAGTACTTC
-	-	TRBV6-1	TRBJ2-1	CASSEAPGTPVIF	TGTGCCAGCAGTGAAGCCCCCGGGACACCGGTTATCTTC
-	TRBD1	TRBV27	TRBJ1-6	CASSLRPPGQAAHNSPLHF	TGTGCCAGCAGTTTAAGGCCCCCGGGACAGGCGGCGCATAATTCACCCCTCCACTTT
once	-	TRBV6-6	TRBJ1-1	CASSYYQVNTEAFF	TGTGCCAGCAGTTATTACCAGGTGAACACTGAAGCTTTCTTT
-	-	TRBV10-3	TRBJ1-5	CAISAVWGFSNQPQHF	TGTGCCATCAGCGCCGTATGGGGCTTTAGCAATCAGCCCCAGCATTTT
-	-	TRBV10-3	TRBJ2-5	CAISTAPPSVAQYF	TGTGCCATCAGTACAGCCCCCCCAAGTGTGGCCCAGTACTTC
-	-	TRBV19	TRBJ1-5	CASSKGDTYNQPQHF	TGTGCCAGTAGTAAGGGGGATACCTACAATCAGCCCCAGCATTTT
once	-	TRBV5-1	TRBJ2-7	CASSLGGINYEQYF	TGCGCCAGCAGCTTGGGAGGGATCAATTACGAGCAGTACTTC
-	-	TRBV5-1	TRBJ2-3	CASSPEVTGTDTQYF	TGCGCCAGCAGCCCCGAAGTGACAGGCACAGATACGCAGTATTTT
-	TRBD1	TRBV29-1	TRBJ2-1	CSVLGQVTSYNEQFF	TGCAGCGTTTTAGGACAGGTCACATCCTACAATGAGCAGTTCTTC
-	TRBD1	TRBV7-2	TRBJ1-1	CASSTNRGTEAFF	TGTGCCAGCAGCACGAACAGGGGGACTGAAGCTTTCTTT
-	-	TRBV7-2	TRBJ2-3	CASSLDRASTDTQYF	TGTGCCAGCAGCTTAGACAGGGCATCCACAGATACGCAGTATTTT
-	-	TRBV7-9	TRBJ1-2	CASAGGVNYGYTF	TGTGCCAGCGCCGGGGGGGTTAACTATGGCTACACCTTC